Listed here are 17 T cell receptor beta chains from one sample, sequenced in a study of blood T cell repertoires in COVID-19. Generated by immunoSEQ multiplex PCR, the TCRdb table keeps only in-frame clones and is missing some. The repertoire holds some 170,000 clones, with about 88% as singletons. The sequenced sample was PBMCs or T cells enriched from blood (not recorded which). The receptors come from a human donor with acute COVID-19. The donor label of this sample is uncertain.

CDR3 in DNA: TGCGCCAGCAGCCAAGATTTGGGCCCCGGGGCAGGGGATAATTCACCCCTCCACTTT. This codes for CASSQDLGPGAGDNSPLHF. The gene calls are TRBV4-1 and TRBJ1-6; possible D gene TRBD1, 6 bases. This CDR3 region has 19 residues. From germline, CDR1 is MGHRA and CDR2 YSYEKL. Trimming stripped 0 bases from V and 5 bases from J, with 20 bases between.

This chain joins TRBV29-1 and TRBJ1-2, with D perhaps matching TRBD1 (6 bases). V was clipped by 6 bases and J by 4 bases, with 12 bases between them. Germline V lookup: CDR1 SQVTM, CDR2 ANQGSEA. The CDR3 has 12 amino acids. The CDR3: CSVQQGSYGYTF. Written as DNA, the CDR3 is TGCAGCGTCCAACAGGGTTCCTATGGCTACACCTTC. The whole variable domain, remainder taken from reference TRBV29-1 and TRBJ1-2, is SAVISQKPSRDICQRGTSLTIQCQVDSQVTMMFWYRQQPGQSLTLIATANQGSEATYESGFVIDKFPISRPNLTFSTLTVSNMSPEDSSIYLCSVQQGSYGYTFGSGTRLTVV.

This chain connects TRBV19 to TRBJ2-2, with TRBD1 matching over 11 bases. Germline V CDR1 and CDR2: LNHDA, SQIVND (reference sequence). The CDR3 totals 14 residues. J lost 2 bases, V lost 8 bases, and 1 base had no gene match. CDR3 DNA sequence: TGTGCCAGTCGGACAGGGGGCAACACCGGGGAGCTGTTTTTT. Translated: CASRTGGNTGELFF.

The V gene is TRBV9, the J gene TRBJ2-1; tentative D call: TRBD2 (5 bases). The CDR3 consists of 15 residues. Between the trimmed V and J ends, which lost 0 bases and 5 bases, there was a span of 12 bases. The germline V gene encodes CDR1 SGDLS and CDR2 YYNGEE. In nucleotides, the CDR3 is TGTGCCAGCAGCGTAGATCGGGGAAACAACAATGAGCAGTTCTTC. This sequence encodes CASSVDRGNNNEQFF.

This rearrangement joins TRBV9 to TRBJ2-3; D unresolved. Trimming pared 0 bases from V and 3 bases from J, leaving 5 bases between. This CDR3 has 13 amino acids. Germline V lookup: CDR1 SGDLS, CDR2 YYNGEE. CDR3 loop: CASSVDVTDTQYF. The CDR3 DNA follows: TGTGCCAGCAGCGTAGATGTAACAGATACGCAGTATTTT. Full variable domain (rest looked up from reference TRBV9 and TRBJ2-3): DSGVTQTPKHLITATGQRVTLRCSPRSGDLSVYWYQQSLDQGLQFLIQYYNGEERAKGNILERFSAQQFPDLHSELNLSSLELGDSALYFCASSVDVTDTQYFGPGTRLTVL.

V is TRBV19 and J is TRBJ1-1; 8 bases fit TRBD1. The trim removed 8 bases at V and 1 base at J, leaving 9 bases unmatched. The CDR3 length is 15 residues. Looked up from germline, CDR1 is LNHDA and CDR2 is SQIVND (reference sequence). CDR3 bases: TGTGCCAGTCACCGACAGGGGCTCGGGAACACTGAAGCTTTCTTT. Amino acid sequence: CASHRQGLGNTEAFF.

This clone was counted between two and nine times. The chain links TRBV5-1 to TRBJ1-3; D gene unclear. This CDR3 spans 17 amino acids. The germline V and J ends were trimmed by 0 bases and 9 bases, with 22 bases remaining between them. Germline loops: CDR1 SGHRS, CDR2 YFSETQ. The CDR3 spells CASSLDGATFHRATIYF. The DNA for the CDR3 is TGCGCCAGCAGCTTGGATGGAGCCACCTTCCATCGAGCCACCATATATTTT.

The chain couples TRBV11-2 to TRBJ1-6, with 8 bases lining up with TRBD1. The CDR3 spans 16 residues. V gave up 6 bases and J gave up 10 bases; unmatched junction bases: 14. Germline V lookup: CDR1 SGHAT, CDR2 FQNNGV. CDR3 sequence: CASRPISGQGVSPLHF. In DNA, the CDR3 is TGTGCCAGCAGGCCTATATCAGGACAGGGTGTCTCACCCCTCCACTTT.

The chain combines TRBV9 with TRBJ2-1; perhaps TRBD1 as D (5 bases). V lost 0 bases, J lost 3 bases, and 10 bases lay in between. The CDR3 has 15 amino acids. CDR1 is SGDLS, CDR2 YYNGEE, per germline. CDR3 loop: CASSVGQGHYNEQFF. The CDR3 DNA follows: TGTGCCAGCAGCGTAGGGCAGGGCCACTACAATGAGCAGTTCTTC. Full variable domain (outside the CDR3, taken from reference TRBV9 and TRBJ2-1): DSGVTQTPKHLITATGQRVTLRCSPRSGDLSVYWYQQSLDQGLQFLIQYYNGEERAKGNILERFSAQQFPDLHSELNLSSLELGDSALYFCASSVGQGHYNEQFFGPGTRLTVL.

This clone was observed once. CDR3 bases: TGTGCCAGCAGCTTATTGGGGCTCCCCAGGGGAGAGACCCAGTACTTC. It translates to CASSLLGLPRGETQYF. The chain employs TRBV7-2 and TRBJ2-5; D may be TRBD1 (6 bases). The V end lost 2 bases, the J end lost 4 bases, and 17 bases lay between the germline ends. The germline V gene has CDR1 SGHTA and CDR2 FQGNSA. The CDR3 extends over 16 amino acids.

The genes are TRBV19 and TRBJ1-2; D not resolved. The CDR3 is 15 amino acids. Trimming removed 10 bases from V and 4 bases from J, with 22 bases in between. Germline-derived CDR1 and CDR2 are LNHDA and SQIVND (reference sequence). CDR3 in DNA: TGTGCCACCCTAGGGTGGCTCCGGGAGTTCTATGGCTACACCTTC. It is translated as CATLGWLREFYGYTF.

CDR3 loop: CASSYGQGTNSPLHF. DNA for the CDR3: TGTGCCAGCAGTTACGGACAGGGAACAAATTCACCCCTCCACTTT. The gene calls are TRBV6-5 and TRBJ1-6; 8 positions agree with TRBD1. The CDR3 loop spans 15 amino acids. Germline V gene data show CDR1 as MNHEY and CDR2 as SVGAGI. Trimming at V came to 2 bases and at J to 7 bases, leaving 4 bases not matched to a gene.

The chain couples TRBV6-5 to TRBJ1-6, with D tentatively TRBD1 (5 bases). Trimming pared 6 bases from V and 7 bases from J, leaving 13 bases between. This CDR3 has 14 amino acids. Germline V lookup: CDR1 MNHEY, CDR2 SVGAGI. The CDR3 DNA reads TGTGCCAGCAGCATCCAGGGCGCAAATTCACCCCTCCACTTT. This translates into CASSIQGANSPLHF.

The chain recombines TRBV5-6 with TRBJ1-3; D is undetermined. The V end lost 0 bases, the J end lost 0 bases, and 10 bases lay between the germline ends. The CDR3 runs to 16 residues. The germline gives CDR1 SGHDT, CDR2 YYEEEE. Here the CDR3 reads CASSLAVRNSGNTIYF. In nucleotides, the CDR3 is TGTGCCAGCAGCTTGGCCGTGAGGAACTCTGGAAACACCATATATTTT.

V gene TRBV6-2 or TRBV6-3 combines with J gene TRBJ2-2; TRBD2 aligns across 8 bases. Trimming cost V 2 bases and J 4 bases; bases outside gene matches: 6. The CDR3 is 16 residues long. Germline V CDR1 and CDR2: MNHEY, SVGEGT. The CDR3 region has the DNA TGTGCCAGCAGTTACGACCCGGGGGGGCTCACCGGGGAGCTGTTTTTT. It is translated as CASSYDPGGLTGELFF.

The chain joins TRBV9 to TRBJ1-1, with D possibly being TRBD1 (6 bases). V was shortened by 0 bases and J by 11 bases, with 26 bases between the two germline ends. Germline values: CDR1 SGDLS, CDR2 YYNGEE. The CDR3 has 17 amino acids. The CDR3: CASSVGVRNRVKMWAFF. The CDR3 DNA sequence: TGTGCCAGCAGCGTAGGGGTTAGGAACAGGGTAAAAATGTGGGCTTTCTTT.

This clone was detected only a few times. The rearrangement links TRBV30 to TRBJ2-7, with D uncertain. The CDR3 has 12 residues. CDR1 and CDR2 (germline): GTSNPN, SVGIG (reference sequence). V shed 0 bases and J shed 3 bases, with 6 bases lying between them. DNA of the CDR3: TGTGCCTGGAGTGTAACTCTCTACGAGCAGTACTTC. Translation gives CAWSVTLYEQYF.